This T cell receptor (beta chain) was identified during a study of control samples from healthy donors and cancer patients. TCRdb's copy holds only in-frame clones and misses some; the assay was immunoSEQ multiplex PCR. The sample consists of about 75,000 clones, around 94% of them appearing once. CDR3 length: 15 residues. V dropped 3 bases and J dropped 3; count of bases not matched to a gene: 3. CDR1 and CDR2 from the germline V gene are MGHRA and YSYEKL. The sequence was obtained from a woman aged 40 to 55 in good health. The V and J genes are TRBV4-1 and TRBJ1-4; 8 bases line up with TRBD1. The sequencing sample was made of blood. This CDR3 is CASSQTTGANEKLFF. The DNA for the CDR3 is TGCGCCAGCAGCCAGACGACAGGGGCTAATGAAAAACTGTTTTTT.